This TCR beta chain was captured by sequencing in a study of T cells in Graves' hyperthyroidism and ophthalmopathy. A few counts support this clonotype. RNA transcripts served as the template for amplifying TCR beta CDR3 regions. TCR CDR3 regions were first amplified by RT-PCR with HTBI primers. TCRdb re-called the multiplex PCR reads with MiXCR, one entry per CDR3 protein. Counted here are roughly 420,000 distinct CDR3 sequences, about a sixth occurring once; the ten biggest clones make up around 7.7%. Not enrolled were patients with uncontrolled infection, other autoimmune disease, pregnancy or lactation. Thyroid ultrasound, orbital computed tomography, clinical symptoms, and serum thyroxine and TRAb underpinned diagnoses. The CDR3 runs to 15 residues. Germline CDR1 is MNHNS and CDR2 is SASEGT. The germline V and J ends were trimmed by 5 bases and 5 bases, with 18 bases remaining between them.

Sequenced input: blood. The rearrangement uses TRBV6-1 and TRBJ1-2; unclear D gene. This receptor was taken from a woman between 18 and 29 years old with Graves' hyperthyroidism. CDR3 protein: CASSQRPMSGYGYTF. CDR3 nucleotide sequence: TGTGCCAGCAGTCAGAGACCGATGAGTGGATATGGCTACACCTTC.